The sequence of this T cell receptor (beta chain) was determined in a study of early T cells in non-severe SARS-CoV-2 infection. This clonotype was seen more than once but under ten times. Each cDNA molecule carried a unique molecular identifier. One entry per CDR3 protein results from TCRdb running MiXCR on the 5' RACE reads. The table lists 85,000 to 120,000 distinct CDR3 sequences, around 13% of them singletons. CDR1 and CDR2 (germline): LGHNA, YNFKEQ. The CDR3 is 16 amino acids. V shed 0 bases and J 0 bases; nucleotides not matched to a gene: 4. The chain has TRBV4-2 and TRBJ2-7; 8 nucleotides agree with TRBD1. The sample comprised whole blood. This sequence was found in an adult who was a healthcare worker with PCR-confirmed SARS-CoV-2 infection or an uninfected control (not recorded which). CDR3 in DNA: TGTGCCAGCAGCCAAGAAGGAGGGACAGGCTCCTACGAGCAGTACTTC. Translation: CASSQEGGTGSYEQYF.